Listed here are 16 T cell receptor beta chains from one sample, sequenced in a study of T cells in Graves' hyperthyroidism and ophthalmopathy. Regions amplified from RNA transcripts were the TCR beta CDR3 regions. The primer set for the first-round RT-PCR of the TCR CDR3 was HTBI. One entry per CDR3 protein results from TCRdb running MiXCR on the multiplex PCR reads. Found here are fewer than 450,000 distinct CDR3 sequences, around an eighth of them singletons; the top ten hold 25% to 30%. The sequenced sample was blood. These receptors were obtained from a man in his forties or fifties with Graves' ophthalmopathy.

The sample holds many counts of this clonotype. The chain joins TRBV2 to TRBJ1-2; D remains unclear. Germline assignment: CDR1 SNHLY and CDR2 FYNNEI. Trimming took 3 bases from V and 8 from J, leaving 13 bases between them. The CDR3 contains 13 residues. The CDR3 here is CASSDEGRTGYTF. CDR3 DNA sequence: TGTGCCAGCAGTGATGAGGGCCGGACCGGCTACACCTTC.

At least ten counts were recorded for this clonotype. This chain uses TRBV3-1 with TRBJ2-7; no definite D call. This CDR3 has 12 residues. Trimming took off 1 base at V and 6 bases at J, with 7 bases between the two ends. Per germline, CDR1 LGHDT and CDR2 YNNKEL (reference sequence). The CDR3 loop reads CASSQATSEQYF. CDR3 DNA: TGTGCCAGCAGCCAAGCCACGTCCGAGCAGTACTTC.

On this clonotype: This clone may be a read error of a much larger clone one base away. The genes are TRBV10-3 and TRBJ2-1; D is perhaps TRBD1 or TRBD2 (5 bases each). The ends were cut back, 0 bases at V and 10 bases at J, with 16 bases in the middle. This CDR3 has 15 residues. Germline CDR1 ENHRY, CDR2 SYGVKD. The CDR3, as DNA: TGTGCCATCAGTGAGTCTGCTGCCCCCGGGGACGAGCAGTTCTTC. It codes for CAISESAAPGDEQFF.

This clonotype has only a few counts. The CDR3 DNA reads TGCGCCAGCAGCCGGGACAGGGGGCCCCAGGGAGACGAGCAGTACTTC. Its translation: CASSRDRGPQGDEQYF. The rearrangement uses TRBV4-1 and TRBJ2-7; 12 nucleotides align to TRBD1. The CDR3 consists of 16 residues. The V segment lost 4 bases and the J segment 5 bases; nucleotides outside the gene matches: 9. Germline-derived CDR1 and CDR2 are MGHRA and YSYEKL.

This clonotype was seen at least ten times. The chain combines TRBV27 with TRBJ2-7, with 8 bases aligning to TRBD1. V trimming: 6 bases; J trimming: 6 bases; junction bases outside the gene matches: 4. The CDR3 contains 12 residues. Germline-derived CDR1 and CDR2 are MNHEY and SMNVEV (reference sequence). The CDR3 DNA reads as TGTGCCAGCAGCGAACAGGGGGTCGAGCAGTACTTC. Protein product: CASSEQGVEQYF.

This clonotype has ten or more counts. The chain carries TRBV15 and TRBJ1-2, with D tentatively TRBD1 (6 bases). Germline V CDR1 and CDR2: LNHNV, YYDKDF (reference sequence). V was shortened by 6 bases and J by 4 bases, with 15 bases between the two germline ends. The CDR3 consists of 14 residues. The CDR3 region is CATSHRGGIYGYTF. CDR3 sequence (DNA): TGTGCCACCAGTCACCGAGGGGGGATCTATGGCTACACCTTC.

The sample holds a few counts of this clonotype. The DNA of the CDR3 is TGTGCCAGCAGGAAAGGGGTGGACACTGAAGCTTTCTTT. Residues: CASRKGVDTEAFF. The chain employs TRBV6-1 and TRBJ1-1; D possibly corresponds to TRBD1 (5 bases). From germline, CDR1 is MNHNS and CDR2 SASEGT. V lost 6 bases and J 3 bases, leaving 11 bases between the germline ends. This CDR3 is built from 13 residues.

In this sample, this clonotype turned up many times. The genes are TRBV30 and TRBJ2-5; 9 nucleotides align to TRBD2. CDR3 size: 13 residues. Germline V gene sequence: CDR1 GTSNPN, CDR2 SVGIG (reference sequence). V was pared by 8 bases and J by 4 bases, with 8 bases of the junction left unmatched. The CDR3: CARSGRSRETQYF. CDR3 nucleotide sequence: TGTGCCCGTAGCGGGAGATCGAGAGAGACCCAGTACTTC.

This clonotype was recorded many times. The rearrangement links TRBV7-8 to TRBJ2-3, with 13 positions matching TRBD2. The junction had 8 bases not matched to a gene; V was cut back by 1 base and J by 4 bases. The CDR3 is made up of 18 amino acids. Germline V lookup: CDR1 SGHVS, CDR2 FQNEAQ. The CDR3 coding sequence is TGTGCCAGCAGCTTAGTGGCTCGGACTAGCGGGAGCCCAGATACGCAGTATTTT. Translated, it gives CASSLVARTSGSPDTQYF.

This clonotype was observed many times. This sequence joins TRBV3-1 and TRBJ1-3; D call uncertain. The germline V and J ends were trimmed by 1 base and 0 bases, with 10 bases remaining between them. The CDR3 spans 16 residues. Germline-derived CDR1 and CDR2 are LGHDT and YNNKEL (reference sequence). The CDR3 loop reads CASSQVQPISGNTIYF. The CDR3 DNA reads as TGTGCCAGCAGCCAAGTACAGCCTATCTCTGGAAACACCATATATTTT.

The table lists this clonotype with many counts. The V call is TRBV6-1, the J call TRBJ1-1; tentative D call: TRBD1 (5 bases). CDR1 is MNHNS and CDR2 is SASEGT in the germline V gene. V was clipped by 7 bases and J by 0 bases, with 15 bases between them. The CDR3 spans 15 residues. The CDR3 is CASTGGAYMNTEAFF. The CDR3 nucleotides are TGTGCCAGCACCGGCGGGGCATACATGAACACTGAAGCTTTCTTT.

In this sample, this clonotype turned up a few times. The CDR3 region is CASRQDRGFGTEAFF. CDR3 nucleotide sequence: TGTGCCAGCAGACAGGACAGGGGGTTTGGCACTGAAGCTTTCTTT. This sequence joins TRBV6-1 and TRBJ1-1; TRBD1 agrees at 10 bases. The V gene end was trimmed by 6 bases and the J gene end by 4 bases; junction bases not matched to a gene: 8. Germline CDR1 reads MNHNS; CDR2 reads SASEGT. The CDR3 length is 15 residues.

The rearrangement joins TRBV14 to TRBJ2-5, with D possibly being TRBD1 (6 bases). The V end was cut by 4 bases, the J end by 2 bases, with 11 bases between. Germline V gene sequence: CDR1 SGHDN, CDR2 FVKESK. CDR3 size: 14 residues. CDR3 loop: CASSPGQGQETQYF. In nucleotides, the CDR3 is TGTGCCAGCAGCCCTGGGCAGGGGCAAGAGACCCAGTACTTC. Filled out from reference TRBV14 and TRBJ2-5, the complete variable domain reads EAGVTQFPSHSVIEKGQTVTLRCDPISGHDNLYWYRRVMGKEIKFLLHFVKESKQDESGMPNNRFLAERTGGTYSTLKVQPAELEDSGVYFCASSPGQGQETQYFGPGTRLLVL.

This clonotype appeared many times. V is TRBV3-1 and J is TRBJ2-1, with D maybe TRBD2 (5 bases). The length of the CDR3 is 15 residues. CDR1 LGHDT and CDR2 YNNKEL come from the germline V gene (reference sequence). V was clipped by 0 bases and J by 2 bases, with 8 bases between them. CDR3 residues: CASSQELGAYNEQFF. CDR3 bases: TGTGCCAGCAGCCAAGAACTGGGAGCCTACAATGAGCAGTTCTTC.

This clonotype was observed many times. The CDR3 protein is CSARDDETQYF. For the CDR3, the DNA is TGCAGTGCTAGAGATGATGAGACCCAGTACTTC. The chain uses TRBV20-1 and TRBJ2-5; D not resolved. Between the trimmed V and J ends, which lost 0 bases and 5 bases, there was a span of 4 bases. CDR3 length: 11 residues. Germline V lookup: CDR1 DFQATT, CDR2 SNEGSKA (reference sequence).

This clonotype was seen at least ten times. The genes are TRBV11-2 and TRBJ2-7; TRBD1 might be the D (6 bases). Deletions cut 5 bases from V and 2 bases from J, with 13 bases between. The CDR3 is 14 residues long. Germline CDR1 SGHAT, CDR2 FQNNGV. The CDR3: CASSPRTVPYEQYF. The CDR3 bases are TGTGCCAGCAGCCCTAGGACAGTACCCTACGAGCAGTACTTC.